These 27 T cell receptor beta chains were sequenced from one sample in a study of T cells in Graves' hyperthyroidism and ophthalmopathy. Amplification of TCR beta CDR3 regions used RNA as the template. The HTBI set primed first-round TCR CDR3 RT-PCR. TCRdb re-analysed the multiplex PCR reads in MiXCR, keeping a single row per CDR3 protein. The sample records 480,000 or so distinct CDR3 sequences, about 46% being singletons. Sequenced input: peripheral blood or thyroid tissue (not recorded which). The source is an adult woman with Graves' disease, either hyperthyroidism or ophthalmopathy (not recorded which).

The chain is built from TRBV20-1 and TRBJ1-6, with a tentative D call TRBD1 (5 bases). The germline gives CDR1 DFQATT, CDR2 SNEGSKA (reference sequence). The length of the CDR3 is 24 residues. V gave up 0 bases and J gave up 2 bases, with 35 bases separating them. Written as DNA, the CDR3 is TGCAGTGCTAGAGATTGGCGGGGAGGGGCCAGAGGTATCGGTCCCCACACCTATAATTCACCCCTCCACTTT. This encodes CSARDWRGGARGIGPHTYNSPLHF.

This clonotype was seen at least ten times. V is TRBV7-2 and J is TRBJ2-2; perhaps D is TRBD1 or TRBD2 (5 bases each). Per the germline V gene, CDR1 is SGHTA and CDR2 is FQGNSA. CDR3 length equals 16 residues. Trimming removed 5 bases from V and 4 bases from J, with 17 bases in between. CDR3 region: CASSPFRVGTTGELFF. CDR3 DNA: TGTGCCAGCAGCCCCTTTCGGGTGGGGACCACCGGGGAGCTGTTTTTT.

As to this clonotype: A much larger clone sits a single nucleotide away, making a read error possible. The chain links TRBV9 to TRBJ1-2, with D possibly TRBD1 on 6 matching bases. V lost 0 bases, J lost 6 bases, and 12 bases lay in between. Germline CDR1 is SGDLS and CDR2 is YYNGEE. There are 14 residues in the CDR3. CDR3 coding DNA: TGTGCCAGCAGCGTAGGCCCAGGGGTGCATGGCTACACCTTC. It specifies CASSVGPGVHGYTF.

V and J are TRBV15 and TRBJ1-6; TRBD1 might be the D (5 bases). Trimming cost V 0 bases and J 4 bases, with 10 bases left between them. The germline CDR1 and CDR2 sequences are LNHNV and YYDKDF (reference sequence). The CDR3 spans 16 residues. CDR3 sequence reads: CATSRDLGTYNSPLHF. CDR3 coding DNA: TGTGCCACCAGCAGAGATCTCGGGACTTATAATTCACCCCTCCACTTT.

The chain combines TRBV20-1 with TRBJ1-5, with unresolved D. CDR3 length: 13 amino acids. V lost 1 base and J 6 bases, leaving 10 bases between the germline ends. Per the germline V gene, CDR1 is DFQATT and CDR2 is SNEGSKA (reference sequence). CDR3 sequence: CSARGGKVQPQHF. DNA of the CDR3: TGCAGTGCTAGAGGGGGAAAGGTTCAGCCCCAGCATTTT.

V and J are TRBV2 and TRBJ2-2; 8 bases line up with TRBD1. V lost 10 bases and J lost 7; bases outside the gene matches: 8. Germline lookup yields CDR1 SNHLY and CDR2 FYNNEI. This CDR3 spans 13 amino acids. The CDR3 loop is CAIQGARGGELFF. The CDR3 coding sequence is TGTGCCATCCAGGGGGCGCGCGGCGGGGAGCTGTTTTTT.

This clonotype was counted at least ten times. The V and J genes are TRBV5-6 and TRBJ1-1; D unclear. CDR1 and CDR2 (germline): SGHDT, YYEEEE. The CDR3 is 14 residues long. Trimming took off 0 bases at V and 3 bases at J, with 9 bases between the two ends. CDR3: CASSLATLDTEAFF. CDR3 sequence (DNA): TGTGCCAGCAGCTTGGCCACCCTGGACACTGAAGCTTTCTTT.

The J gene is TRBJ1-1, the V gene TRBV29-1, with D maybe TRBD1 (5 bases). CDR1 is SQVTM, CDR2 ANQGSEA, per germline. The CDR3 length is 14 residues. Trimming took off 8 bases at V and 3 bases at J, with 19 bases between the two ends. The DNA of the CDR3 is TGCAGCAGTGAAATAGGGACGGGATACACTGAAGCTTTCTTT. Protein sequence: CSSEIGTGYTEAFF.

At least ten counts were recorded for this clonotype. This chain joins TRBV19 and TRBJ1-6; D may be TRBD1 (5 bases). Trimming cost V 6 bases and J 5 bases, with 23 bases left between them. This CDR3 has 18 amino acids. Germline V gene lookup returns CDR1 LNHDA and CDR2 SQIVND (reference sequence). The CDR3 loop reads CASRTYLPRTRDNSPLHF. The CDR3 nucleotides are TGTGCCAGTAGGACCTATCTCCCGAGGACAAGAGATAATTCACCCCTCCACTTT.

This clonotype was seen a few times. The chain combines TRBV7-9 with TRBJ1-1; maybe TRBD1 (6 bases). The CDR3 is made up of 15 amino acids. The germline V gene encodes CDR1 SEHNR and CDR2 FQNEAQ (reference sequence). The V gene lost 5 bases and the J gene lost 5 bases, with 18 bases spanning the gap. CDR3 bases: TGTGCCAGCAGCACTGCCGGGGGGCCGGGAACTGAAGCTTTCTTT. As protein: CASSTAGGPGTEAFF.

The sample holds a few counts of this clonotype. V is TRBV7-2 and J is TRBJ2-7, with D uncertain. Germline CDR1 is SGHTA and CDR2 is FQGNSA. Trimming cost V 0 bases and J 3 bases, with 15 bases left between them. There are 16 residues in the CDR3. The CDR3 here is CASSLAAASVGYEQYF. The CDR3 bases are TGTGCCAGCAGCTTAGCGGCAGCTTCAGTGGGCTACGAGCAGTACTTC. The entire variable domain, with the rest obtained from reference TRBV7-2 and TRBJ2-7, is as follows: GAGVSQSPSNKVTEKGKDVELRCDPISGHTALYWYRQSLGQGLEFLIYFQGNSAPDKSGLPSDRFSAERTGGSVSTLTIQRTQQEDSAVYLCASSLAAASVGYEQYFGPGTRLTVT.

This clonotype came up many times. The chain employs TRBV6-1 and TRBJ1-4; TRBD1 might be the D (5 bases). The CDR3 is 12 residues long. Germline CDR1 reads MNHNS; CDR2 reads SASEGT. V was shortened by 2 bases and J by 10 bases, with 8 bases between the two germline ends. The CDR3 nucleotides read TGTGCCAGCAGTGAAAGCGGGGGAAAACTGTTTTTT. Translation: CASSESGGKLFF.

Ten or more counts support this clonotype. The chain couples TRBV6-7 to TRBJ2-7; TRBD2 aligns across 8 bases. TRBV6-7 is filed as an ORF, its function uncertain. The CDR3 runs 14 residues. J gave up 4 bases and V 5 bases, and 7 bases lay outside the gene matches. The CDR3, as DNA: TGTGCCAGCAGTAGAGCGGGAGTGTGGTACGAGCAGTACTTC. This codes for CASSRAGVWYEQYF.

This clonotype was seen at least ten times. The chain recombines TRBV29-1 with TRBJ2-3; D may be TRBD1 (6 bases). Trimming stripped 7 bases from V and 0 bases from J, with 8 bases between. Germline CDR1 is SQVTM and CDR2 is ANQGSEA. The CDR3 is 12 residues long. Here the CDR3 reads CSAGQSTDTQYF. The CDR3 nucleotides read TGCAGCGCTGGACAGAGCACAGATACGCAGTATTTT.

The V gene is TRBV7-8, the J gene TRBJ2-5, with TRBD1 as a possible D gene (6 bases). CDR3 length equals 17 residues. Trimming took 5 bases from V and 4 from J, leaving 23 bases between them. Germline V gene data show CDR1 as SGHVS and CDR2 as FQNEAQ. CDR3 sequence reads: CASSPRSSTGFGETQYF. The CDR3 coding sequence is TGTGCCAGCAGCCCTAGGTCTAGCACAGGGTTTGGAGAGACCCAGTACTTC.

This clonotype was observed at least ten times. This rearrangement joins TRBV2 to TRBJ1-2; D is uncertain. Trimming cost V 2 bases and J 4 bases, with 17 bases left between them. Germline loops: CDR1 SNHLY, CDR2 FYNNEI. The CDR3 covers 16 residues. The CDR3 protein is CASSETRETASYGYTF. CDR3 nucleotides: TGTGCCAGCAGTGAAACTAGAGAAACGGCCAGCTATGGCTACACCTTC.

This clonotype has a count of ten or more. Sequence at one end of the junction differs from germline and may be a read error. The V call is TRBV7-2, the J call TRBJ2-2, with 8 positions matching TRBD1. The CDR3 runs to 15 residues. In germline, CDR1 is SGHTA, CDR2 FQGNSA. The CDR3 loop reads CASTLDRGGTGELFF. The CDR3, as DNA: TGTGCCAGCACCTTAGACAGGGGTGGGACCGGGGAGCTGTTTTTT.

This chain uses TRBV7-9 with TRBJ1-5; 11 nucleotides align to TRBD1. The CDR3 spans 17 residues. The germline gives CDR1 SEHNR, CDR2 FQNEAQ (reference sequence). V lost 10 bases to trimming and J lost 1 base; unmatched junction nucleotides: 12. In nucleotides, the CDR3 is TGTGCCATCAGTGGGACAGGGGGAGAGGGAAGCAATCAGCCCCAGCATTTT. Residues: CAISGTGGEGSNQPQHF.

This clonotype appeared many times. This chain uses TRBV29-1 with TRBJ2-7; 13 bases are a match to TRBD2. Per germline, CDR1 SQVTM and CDR2 ANQGSEA. This CDR3 is 12 amino acids long. V lost 6 bases, J lost 8 bases, and 4 bases stayed unmatched. The DNA for the CDR3 is TGCAGCGTCGGACTAGCGGGAGAGAAGCAGTACTTC. Its translation: CSVGLAGEKQYF.

The rearrangement links TRBV4-3 to TRBJ2-5; either TRBD1 or TRBD2 may fit D (5 bases each). Germline V CDR1 and CDR2: LGHNA, YSLEER. The CDR3 has 15 residues. V lost 1 base, J lost 9 bases, and 18 bases lay in between. The CDR3 region has the DNA TGCGCCAGCAGCCAAGTAGGGGCTTGGACTCAGCCCCAGTACTTC. This encodes CASSQVGAWTQPQYF.

This clonotype was counted ten times or more. The chain is built from TRBV2 and TRBJ2-5; D is uncertain. The V end was cut by 5 bases, the J end by 1 base, with 14 bases between. The CDR3 extends over 15 amino acids. CDR1 is SNHLY, CDR2 FYNNEI, per germline. The CDR3 DNA is TGTGCCAGCAGTCCCCCTGCCCGGTCCCAAGAGACCCAGTACTTC. This codes for CASSPPARSQETQYF. The full variable domain, in which reference TRBV2 and TRBJ2-5 provide the parts outside the CDR3, is EPEVTQTPSHQVTQMGQEVILRCVPISNHLYFYWYRQILGQKVEFLVSFYNNEISEKSEIFDDQFSVERPDGSNFTLKIRSTKLEDSAMYFCASSPPARSQETQYFGPGTRLLVL.

The chain uses TRBV6-6 and TRBJ2-5, with 10 nucleotides matching TRBD1. The CDR3 has 15 amino acids. V gave up 6 bases and J gave up 5 bases; unmatched junction bases: 9. The germline V gene encodes CDR1 MNHNY and CDR2 SVGAGI (reference sequence). CDR3 region: CASSDPDRGLETQYF. DNA of the CDR3: TGTGCCAGCAGCGACCCGGACAGGGGGTTGGAGACCCAGTACTTC.

This clonotype was observed many times. The V call is TRBV20-1, the J call TRBJ1-5; TRBD1 is a possible D gene (5 bases). The CDR3 spans 15 residues. Germline CDR1 and CDR2: DFQATT and SNEGSKA (reference sequence). With 6 bases removed from V and 6 bases from J, the gap between germline ends came to 21 bases. The CDR3 sequence: CSANRHGGTFQPQHF. The CDR3 DNA reads as TGCAGTGCCAACCGACATGGGGGGACTTTTCAGCCCCAGCATTTT.

The rearrangement links TRBV12-3 or TRBV12-4 to TRBJ2-5; D is undetermined. This CDR3 has 16 residues. V dropped 4 bases and J dropped 1 base, with 16 bases sitting between them. For the CDR3, the DNA is TGTGCCAGCAGTTACTCCTTGGCTGGAACCCAAGAGACCCAGTACTTC. This codes for CASSYSLAGTQETQYF.

The V gene is TRBV7-9, the J gene TRBJ2-7; D is perhaps TRBD2 (5 bases). CDR1 and CDR2 from the germline V gene are SEHNR and FQNEAQ (reference sequence). V lost 6 bases, J lost 3 bases, and 15 bases lay in between. The CDR3 has 14 amino acids. The CDR3 protein is CASRTSGMDYEQYF. Written as DNA, the CDR3 is TGTGCCAGCAGGACATCGGGGATGGACTACGAGCAGTACTTC.

Notes on this clonotype: A much more abundant neighbour one base away suggests this may be a read error. This rearrangement joins TRBV24-1 to TRBJ1-5; D possibly corresponds to TRBD1 (6 bases). The germline CDR1 and CDR2 sequences are KGHDR and SFDVKD. V dropped 0 bases and J dropped 13 bases, with 18 bases sitting between them. The CDR3 length is 15 residues. The CDR3 coding sequence is TGTGCCACCAGTGATTTGGGGAGGGACACAGATACGCAGCATTTT. Its translation: CATSDLGRDTDTQHF.

The V and J genes are TRBV15 and TRBJ2-7, with 7 bases lining up with TRBD1. CDR1 is LNHNV and CDR2 is YYDKDF in the germline V gene (reference sequence). The CDR3 has 15 residues. V lost 0 bases to trimming and J lost 2 bases; unmatched junction nucleotides: 4. The CDR3 coding sequence is TGTGCCACCAGCAGAGATCTCCAGGGGGCCTACGAGCAGTACTTC. It encodes CATSRDLQGAYEQYF.